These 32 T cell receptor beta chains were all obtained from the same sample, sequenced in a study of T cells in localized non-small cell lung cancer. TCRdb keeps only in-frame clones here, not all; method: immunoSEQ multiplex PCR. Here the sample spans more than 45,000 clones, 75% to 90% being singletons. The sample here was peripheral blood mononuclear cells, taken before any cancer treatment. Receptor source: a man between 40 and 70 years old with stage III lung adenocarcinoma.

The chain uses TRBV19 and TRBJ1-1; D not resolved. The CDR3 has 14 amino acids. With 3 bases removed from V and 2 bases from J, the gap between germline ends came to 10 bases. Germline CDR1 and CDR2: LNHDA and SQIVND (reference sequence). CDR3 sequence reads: CASSIMTPNTEAFF. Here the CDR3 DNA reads TGTGCCAGTAGTATCATGACACCTAACACTGAAGCTTTCTTT.

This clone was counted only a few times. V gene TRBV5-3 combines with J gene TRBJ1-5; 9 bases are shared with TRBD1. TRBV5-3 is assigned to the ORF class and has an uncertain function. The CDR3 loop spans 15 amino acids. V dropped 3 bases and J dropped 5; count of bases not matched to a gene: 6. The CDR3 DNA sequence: TGTGCCAGAAGCTCGTCCCGGGACAGGGATCAGCCCCAGCATTTT. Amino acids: CARSSSRDRDQPQHF.

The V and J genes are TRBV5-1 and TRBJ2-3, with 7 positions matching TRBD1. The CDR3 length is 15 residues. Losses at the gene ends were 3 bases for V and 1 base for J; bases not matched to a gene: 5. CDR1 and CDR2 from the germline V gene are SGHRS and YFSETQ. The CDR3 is CASSSTGTGTDTQYF. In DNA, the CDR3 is TGCGCCAGCAGCTCAACCGGGACAGGCACAGATACGCAGTATTTT.

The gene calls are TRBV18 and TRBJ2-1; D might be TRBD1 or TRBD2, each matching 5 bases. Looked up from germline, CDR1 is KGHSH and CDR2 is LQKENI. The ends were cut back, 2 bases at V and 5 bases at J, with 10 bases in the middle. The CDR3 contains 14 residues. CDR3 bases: TGTGCCAGCTCACCAGGGACGGAGAACAATGAGCAGTTCTTC. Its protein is CASSPGTENNEQFF.

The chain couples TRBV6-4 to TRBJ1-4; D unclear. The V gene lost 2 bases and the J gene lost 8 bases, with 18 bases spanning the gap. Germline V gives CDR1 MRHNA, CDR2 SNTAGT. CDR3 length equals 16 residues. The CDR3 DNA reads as TGTGCCAGCAGTGACCGTATAATCCCGGCTGTGGAAAAACTGTTTTTT. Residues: CASSDRIIPAVEKLFF.

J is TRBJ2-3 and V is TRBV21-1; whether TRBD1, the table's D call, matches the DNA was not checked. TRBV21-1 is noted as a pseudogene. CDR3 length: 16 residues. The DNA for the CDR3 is TGTGCCAGCAGCACCCGGGACAGGGCAGATACAGATACGCAGTATTTT. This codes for CASSTRDRADTDTQYF.

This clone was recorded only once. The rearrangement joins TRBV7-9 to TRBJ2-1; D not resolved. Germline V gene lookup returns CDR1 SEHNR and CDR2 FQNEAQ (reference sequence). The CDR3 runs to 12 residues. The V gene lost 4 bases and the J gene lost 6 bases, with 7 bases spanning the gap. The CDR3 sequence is CASSWDRNEQFF. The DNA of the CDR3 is TGTGCCAGCAGCTGGGATCGCAATGAGCAGTTCTTC.

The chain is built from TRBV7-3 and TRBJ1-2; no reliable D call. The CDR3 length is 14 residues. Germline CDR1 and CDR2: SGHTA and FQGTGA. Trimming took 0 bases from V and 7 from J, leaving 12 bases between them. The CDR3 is CASSLTGKRGGYTF. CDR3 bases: TGTGCCAGCAGCTTAACCGGGAAACGGGGTGGCTACACCTTC.

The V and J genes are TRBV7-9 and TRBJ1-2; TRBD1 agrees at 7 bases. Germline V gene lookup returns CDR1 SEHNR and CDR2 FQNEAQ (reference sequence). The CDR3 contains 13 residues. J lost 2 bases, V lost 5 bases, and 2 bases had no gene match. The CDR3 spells CASSDRANYGYTF. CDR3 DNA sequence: TGTGCCAGCAGCGACAGGGCGAACTATGGCTACACCTTC.

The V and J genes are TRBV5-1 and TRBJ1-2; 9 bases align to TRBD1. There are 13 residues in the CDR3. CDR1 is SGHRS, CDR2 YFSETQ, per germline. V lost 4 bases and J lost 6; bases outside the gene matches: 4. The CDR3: CASSQQGANGYTF. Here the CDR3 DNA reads TGCGCCAGCAGCCAACAGGGGGCAAATGGCTACACCTTC.

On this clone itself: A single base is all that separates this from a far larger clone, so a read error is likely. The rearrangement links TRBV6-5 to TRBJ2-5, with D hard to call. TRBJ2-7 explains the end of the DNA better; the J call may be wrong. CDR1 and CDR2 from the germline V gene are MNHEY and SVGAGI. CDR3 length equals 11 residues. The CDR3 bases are TGTGCCAGCAGTTACCAATACGAGCAGTACTTC. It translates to CASSYQYEQYF.

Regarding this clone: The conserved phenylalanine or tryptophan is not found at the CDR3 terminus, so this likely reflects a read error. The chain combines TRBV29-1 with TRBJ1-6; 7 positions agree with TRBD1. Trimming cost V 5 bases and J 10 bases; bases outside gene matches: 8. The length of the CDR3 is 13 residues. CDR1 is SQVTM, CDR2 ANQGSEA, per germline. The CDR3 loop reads CSVRRGQGSPLHL. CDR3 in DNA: TGCAGCGTTCGAAGGGGGCAAGGATCACCCCTCCACCTT.

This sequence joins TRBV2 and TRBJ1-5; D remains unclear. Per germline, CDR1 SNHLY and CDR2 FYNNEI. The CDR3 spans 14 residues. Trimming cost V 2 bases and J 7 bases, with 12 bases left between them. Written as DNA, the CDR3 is TGTGCCAGCAGTGAAAGTTTACCCAACCAGCCCCAGCATTTT. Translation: CASSESLPNQPQHF. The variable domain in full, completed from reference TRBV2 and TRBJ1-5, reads EPEVTQTPSHQVTQMGQEVILRCVPISNHLYFYWYRQILGQKVEFLVSFYNNEISEKSEIFDDQFSVERPDGSNFTLKIRSTKLEDSAMYFCASSESLPNQPQHFGDGTRLSIL.

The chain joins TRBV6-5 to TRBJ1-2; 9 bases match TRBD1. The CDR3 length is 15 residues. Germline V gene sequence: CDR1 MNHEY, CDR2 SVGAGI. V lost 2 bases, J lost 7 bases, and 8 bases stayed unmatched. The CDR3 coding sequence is TGTGCCAGCAGTTACCAAGGGACAGGGACTCGTGGCTACACCTTC. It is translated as CASSYQGTGTRGYTF.

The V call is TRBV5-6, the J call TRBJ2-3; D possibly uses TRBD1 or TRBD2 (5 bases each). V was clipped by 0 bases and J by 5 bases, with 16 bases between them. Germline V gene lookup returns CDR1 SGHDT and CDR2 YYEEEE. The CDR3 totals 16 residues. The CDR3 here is CASSLDWGRRQDTQYF. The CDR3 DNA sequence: TGTGCCAGCAGCTTGGATTGGGGGAGACGGCAAGATACGCAGTATTTT.

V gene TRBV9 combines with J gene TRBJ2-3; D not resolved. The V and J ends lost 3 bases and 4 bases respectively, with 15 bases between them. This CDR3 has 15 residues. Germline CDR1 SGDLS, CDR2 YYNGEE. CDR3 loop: CASSASRAGADTQYF. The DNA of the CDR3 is TGTGCCAGCAGCGCCAGTAGAGCAGGTGCAGATACGCAGTATTTT.

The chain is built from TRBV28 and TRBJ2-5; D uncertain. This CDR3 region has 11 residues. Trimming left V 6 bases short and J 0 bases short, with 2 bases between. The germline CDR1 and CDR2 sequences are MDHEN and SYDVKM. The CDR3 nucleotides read TGTGCCAGCAGGTACCAAGAGACCCAGTACTTC. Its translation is CASRYQETQYF.

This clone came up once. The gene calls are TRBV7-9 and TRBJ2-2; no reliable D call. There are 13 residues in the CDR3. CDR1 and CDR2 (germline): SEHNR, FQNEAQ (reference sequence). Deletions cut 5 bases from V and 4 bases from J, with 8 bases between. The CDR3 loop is CASSPEFTGELFF. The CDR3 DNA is TGTGCCAGCAGCCCCGAGTTCACCGGGGAGCTGTTTTTT.

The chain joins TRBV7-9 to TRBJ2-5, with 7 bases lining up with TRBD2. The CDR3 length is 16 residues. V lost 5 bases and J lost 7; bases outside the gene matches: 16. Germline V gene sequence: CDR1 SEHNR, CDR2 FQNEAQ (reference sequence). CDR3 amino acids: CASSEAPGDSGGTQYF. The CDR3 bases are TGTGCCAGCAGCGAGGCTCCCGGGGACTCGGGGGGGACCCAGTACTTC.

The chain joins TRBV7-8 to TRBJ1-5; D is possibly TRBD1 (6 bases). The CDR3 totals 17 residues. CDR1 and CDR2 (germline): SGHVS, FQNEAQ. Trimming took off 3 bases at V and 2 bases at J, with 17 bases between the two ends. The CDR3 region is CASSFGGGGVGNQPQHF. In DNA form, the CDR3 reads TGTGCCAGCAGCTTCGGGGGCGGGGGCGTTGGCAATCAGCCCCAGCATTTT.

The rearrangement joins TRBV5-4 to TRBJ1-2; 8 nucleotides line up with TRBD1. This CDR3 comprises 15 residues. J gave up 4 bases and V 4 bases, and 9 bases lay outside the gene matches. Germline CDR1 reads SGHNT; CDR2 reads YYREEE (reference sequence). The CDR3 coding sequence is TGTGCCAGCAGCCCCGACAGGGGAATAGCCTATGGCTACACCTTC. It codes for CASSPDRGIAYGYTF.

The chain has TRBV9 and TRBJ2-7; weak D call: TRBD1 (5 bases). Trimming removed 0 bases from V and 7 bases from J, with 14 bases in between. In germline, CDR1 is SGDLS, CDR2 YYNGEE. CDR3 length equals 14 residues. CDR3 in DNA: TGTGCCAGCAGCGTAGGGGGCGACGCGCGAGAGCAGTACTTC. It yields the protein CASSVGGDAREQYF. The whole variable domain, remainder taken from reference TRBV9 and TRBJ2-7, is DSGVTQTPKHLITATGQRVTLRCSPRSGDLSVYWYQQSLDQGLQFLIQYYNGEERAKGNILERFSAQQFPDLHSELNLSSLELGDSALYFCASSVGGDAREQYFGPGTRLTVT.

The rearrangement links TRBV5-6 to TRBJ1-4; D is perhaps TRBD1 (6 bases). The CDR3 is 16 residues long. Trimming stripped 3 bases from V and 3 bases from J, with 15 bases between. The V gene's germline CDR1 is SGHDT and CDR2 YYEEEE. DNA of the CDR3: TGTGCCAGCAGCTCGGTGGTGGGGGGGCCTAATGAAAAACTGTTTTTT. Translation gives CASSSVVGGPNEKLFF.

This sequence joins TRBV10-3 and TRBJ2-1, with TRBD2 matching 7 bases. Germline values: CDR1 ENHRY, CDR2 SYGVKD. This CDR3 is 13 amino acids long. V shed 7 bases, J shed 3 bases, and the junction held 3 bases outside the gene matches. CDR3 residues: CAIKGTNYNEQFF. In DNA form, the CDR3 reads TGTGCCATCAAGGGGACTAACTACAATGAGCAGTTCTTC.

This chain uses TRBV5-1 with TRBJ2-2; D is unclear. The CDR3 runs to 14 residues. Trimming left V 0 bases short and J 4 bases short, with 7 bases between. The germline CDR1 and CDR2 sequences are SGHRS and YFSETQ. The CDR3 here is CASSLVQSTGELFF. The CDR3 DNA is TGCGCCAGCAGCTTGGTTCAGAGCACCGGGGAGCTGTTTTTT.

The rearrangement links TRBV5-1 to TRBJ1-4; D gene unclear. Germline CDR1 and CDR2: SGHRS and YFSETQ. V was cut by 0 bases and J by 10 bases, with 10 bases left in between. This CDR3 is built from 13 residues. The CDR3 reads CASSLVRVLKLFF. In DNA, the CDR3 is TGCGCCAGCAGCTTGGTTAGGGTGCTAAAACTGTTTTTT.

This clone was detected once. The CDR3 nucleotides are TGCAGCGTTCATTTAGCGGTGAATGCGAACACCGGGGAGCTGTTTTTT. Its translation is CSVHLAVNANTGELFF. The rearrangement joins TRBV29-1 to TRBJ2-2, with a weak D call TRBD2 (6 bases). From germline, CDR1 is SQVTM and CDR2 ANQGSEA. The CDR3 covers 16 residues. V gave up 5 bases and J gave up 0 bases, with 16 bases separating them.

CDR3 protein: CASSAGTGVYEQYF. Written as DNA, the CDR3 is TGTGCCAGCAGCGCCGGGACAGGGGTCTACGAGCAGTACTTC. The V and J genes are TRBV2 and TRBJ2-7, with TRBD1 identical over 10 bases. The CDR3 sequence is 14 residues long. V gave up 6 bases and J gave up 3 bases; unmatched junction bases: 5. In germline, CDR1 is SNHLY, CDR2 FYNNEI.

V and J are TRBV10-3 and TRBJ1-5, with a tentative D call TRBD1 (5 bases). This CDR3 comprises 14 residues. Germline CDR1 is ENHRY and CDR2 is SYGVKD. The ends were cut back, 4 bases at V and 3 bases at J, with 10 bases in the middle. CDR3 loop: CAISGGENNQPQHF. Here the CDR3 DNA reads TGTGCCATCAGTGGGGGGGAAAACAATCAGCCCCAGCATTTT.

The CDR3 sequence: CASSLGMGEAFF. In DNA form, the CDR3 reads TGTGCCAGCAGCTTAGGAATGGGCGAAGCTTTCTTT. The genes are TRBV11-2 and TRBJ1-1; D is unresolved. V was trimmed by 1 base and J by 8 bases, leaving 8 bases between them. CDR1 is SGHAT and CDR2 is FQNNGV in the germline V gene. This CDR3 contains 12 residues.

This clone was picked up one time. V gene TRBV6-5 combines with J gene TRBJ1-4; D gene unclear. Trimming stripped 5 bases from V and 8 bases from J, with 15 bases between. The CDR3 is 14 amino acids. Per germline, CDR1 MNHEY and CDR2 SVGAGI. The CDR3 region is CASSPSYSGEKLFF. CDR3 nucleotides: TGTGCCAGCAGTCCTTCCTACAGTGGGGAAAAACTGTTTTTT.

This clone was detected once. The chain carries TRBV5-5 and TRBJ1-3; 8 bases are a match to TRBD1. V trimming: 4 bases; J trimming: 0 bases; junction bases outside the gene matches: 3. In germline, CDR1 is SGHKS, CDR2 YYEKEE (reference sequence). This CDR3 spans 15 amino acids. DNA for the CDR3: TGTGCCAGCAGCCTAGACAGGGGCTCTGGAAACACCATATATTTT. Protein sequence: CASSLDRGSGNTIYF. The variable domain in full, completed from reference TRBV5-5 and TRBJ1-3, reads DAGVTQSPTHLIKTRGQQVTLRCSPISGHKSVSWYQQVLGQGPQFIFQYYEKEERGRGNFPDRFSARQFPNYSSELNVNALLLGDSALYLCASSLDRGSGNTIYFGEGSWLTVV.